A selection of T cell receptor beta chains follows, all from one sample in a study of blood T cell repertoires in COVID-19. This table comes from immunoSEQ multiplex PCR, and its TCRdb copy is limited to in-frame clones, with some not included. The sample records tens of thousands of clones, 88% being singletons. The sample comprised peripheral blood. These receptors originate from a human donor in a cohort sampled during active COVID-19. CDR3s include the opening cysteine and the closing phenylalanine or tryptophan. A D gene is named only where the DNA matches it firmly. Clone size is given for some rows only: seen once, a few or many times, or a class if the clone is expanded.

len	v_gene	abundance	d_gene	j_gene	CDR3aa	CDR3nt
17	TRBV4-3	-	TRBD1	TRBJ2-1	CASSQEWTGSSYNEQFF	TGCGCCAGCAGCCAAGAATGGACAGGGAGCTCCTACAATGAGCAGTTCTTC
12	TRBV12-5	-	-	TRBJ2-4	CASGWEENIQYF	TGTGCTAGTGGTTGGGAGGAAAACATTCAGTACTTC
16	TRBV24-1	-	-	TRBJ2-3	CATSDRRATSTDTQYF	TGTGCCACCAGTGATCGGCGGGCCACTAGCACAGATACGCAGTATTTT
12	TRBV10-3	-	-	TRBJ1-1	CANGQDNTEAFF	TGTGCCAACGGTCAGGATAACACTGAAGCTTTCTTT
13	TRBV9	-	TRBD1	TRBJ1-2	CASSDRQGGGYTF	TGTGCCAGCAGCGATAGACAGGGGGGTGGCTACACCTTC
15	TRBV30	-	-	TRBJ1-5	CAWSAGDVSNQPQHF	TGTGCCTGGAGTGCAGGGGATGTAAGCAATCAGCCCCAGCATTTT
14	TRBV18	once	-	TRBJ2-1	CASSIPSSYNEQFF	TGTGCCAGCTCAATCCCGAGCTCCTACAATGAGCAGTTCTTC
11	TRBV2	-	-	TRBJ1-1	CASRPRGGAFF	TGTGCCAGCAGACCGAGGGGGGGAGCTTTCTTT
12	TRBV30	-	TRBD2	TRBJ2-2	CAWKASGGAGRF	TGTGCCTGGAAGGCTAGCGGGGGGGCCGGTCGATTT
15	TRBV28	-	TRBD2	TRBJ2-2	CASSGGGSSAGELFF	TGTGCCAGCAGCGGGGGGGGTAGTTCGGCTGGGGAGCTGTTTTTT
14	TRBV28	-	-	TRBJ1-5	CASSVMRDNQPQHF	TGTGCCAGCAGCGTGATGAGGGACAATCAGCCCCAGCATTTT
16	TRBV7-9	-	-	TRBJ2-3	CASSLASGRTADTQYF	TGTGCCAGCAGCTTAGCTTCCGGGAGAACTGCAGATACGCAGTATTTT
15	TRBV11-2	once	-	TRBJ1-2	CASSSAGIYPYGYTF	TGTGCCAGCAGCTCCGCGGGGATCTATCCCTATGGCTACACCTTC
13	TRBV5-6	-	-	TRBJ2-7	CASSRDITYEQYF	TGTGCCAGCAGCCGGGACATCACCTACGAGCAGTACTTC
12	TRBV19	-	-	TRBJ1-2	CASSVRTYGYTF	TGTGCCAGTAGCGTCAGAACCTATGGCTACACCTTC
16	TRBV28	once	TRBD2	TRBJ2-1	CASRLAGESSYNEQFF	TGTGCCAGCAGATTAGCGGGGGAAAGCTCCTACAATGAGCAGTTCTTC
17	TRBV7-8	-	TRBD2	TRBJ2-5	CASTPIKEAGGGETQYF	TGTGCCAGCACCCCCATCAAAGAAGCGGGGGGCGGGGAGACCCAGTACTTC
16	TRBV5-4	-	TRBD1	TRBJ1-6	CASSQTGDSYNSPLHF	TGTGCCAGCAGCCAAACAGGGGACTCCTATAATTCACCCCTCCACTTT
15	TRBV7-2	-	-	TRBJ1-5	CASSLGGAGNQPQHF	TGTGCCAGCAGCTTGGGCGGGGCTGGCAATCAGCCCCAGCATTTT
16	TRBV18	-	TRBD2	TRBJ2-5	CASSPPSGGQQETQYF	TGTGCCAGCTCACCACCATCGGGGGGGCAACAAGAGACCCAGTACTTC
14	TRBV3-1/TRBV3-2	-	-	TRBJ1-6	CASSQDVRDSPLHF	TGTGCCAGCAGCCAAGATGTGAGGGATTCACCCCTCCACTTT
14	TRBV9	-	TRBD2	TRBJ2-5	CASSTSGGAETQYF	TGTGCCAGCAGCACTAGCGGGGGGGCCGAGACCCAGTACTTC
15	TRBV5-1	-	TRBD2	TRBJ2-7	CASSSGTSGRAAQYF	TGCGCCAGCAGCTCCGGGACTAGCGGGAGGGCCGCGCAGTACTTC